This TCR beta chain emerged from a study of T cells after yellow fever vaccination. The CDR3 has 13 residues. V dropped 3 bases and J dropped 7 bases, with 10 bases sitting between them. The germline gives CDR1 MNHEY, CDR2 SMNVEV (reference sequence). TCRdb reanalysed the 5' RACE reads using MiXCR and keeps one entry per CDR3 protein. The table has about 260,000 distinct CDR3 sequences, under 15% seen once. The TCR sequence derives from a man aged 25 to 45 who received the YFV17D yellow fever vaccine. The rearrangement uses TRBV27 and TRBJ2-1; D remains unclear. Material: CD4+ T cells sorted from PBMCs, obtained 45 days after the yellow fever booster vaccination. Here the CDR3 DNA reads TGTGCCAGCAGTTTTCGCTGGGAAAATGAGCAGTTCTTC. It is translated as CASSFRWENEQFF.